The 21 T cell receptor beta chains below come from one sample, sequenced in a study of identical twins. A single record per CDR3 protein comes from TCRdb applying MiXCR to the 5' RACE reads. The sample consists of some 210,000 distinct CDR3 sequences, about 15% of them appearing once. These data were also filed under a second study, of T cells expressing NK-cell markers.

The sequencing input was CD8+ T cells sorted from blood. Source of these receptors: a woman aged 18-35 years in good health.

V is TRBV7-9 and J is TRBJ2-7, with 7 bases aligning to TRBD1. The germline gives CDR1 SEHNR, CDR2 FQNEAQ (reference sequence). The CDR3 length is 15 residues. Trimming removed 4 bases from V and 0 bases from J; junction bases left unmatched: 6. The CDR3 spells CASSYRQGPSYEQYF. The CDR3 nucleotides are TGTGCCAGCAGCTACCGACAGGGCCCCTCCTACGAGCAGTACTTC.

This clonotype came up a few times. The rearrangement links TRBV27 to TRBJ1-1; D uncertain. Per the germline V gene, CDR1 is MNHEY and CDR2 is SMNVEV (reference sequence). The V end was cut by 7 bases, the J end by 3 bases, with 21 bases between. This CDR3 spans 16 amino acids. The CDR3 loop reads CASKWEVTGKDTEAFF. The DNA of the CDR3 is TGTGCCAGCAAATGGGAAGTGACCGGGAAGGACACTGAAGCTTTCTTT.

This clonotype was seen only a few times. The V gene is TRBV6-1, the J gene TRBJ2-5; 9 nucleotides match TRBD1. The CDR3 extends over 15 amino acids. The germline V gene has CDR1 MNHNS and CDR2 SASEGT. With V trimmed by 3 bases and J by 9 bases, 11 bases remained unmatched. The CDR3 region is CASSDPGTGTQAQYF. The CDR3 DNA sequence: TGTGCCAGCAGTGACCCCGGGACAGGGACCCAGGCCCAGTACTTC.

This chain joins TRBV29-1 and TRBJ1-2, with a tentative D call TRBD1 (5 bases). The CDR3 length is 12 residues. Germline CDR1 SQVTM, CDR2 ANQGSEA. V was cut by 6 bases and J by 5 bases, with 13 bases left in between. The CDR3 sequence is CSVCGTPYGYTF. CDR3 in DNA: TGCAGCGTCTGCGGGACTCCTTATGGCTACACCTTC.

The V gene is TRBV13, the J gene TRBJ1-6; D is ambiguous. Between the trimmed V and J ends, which lost 1 base and 7 bases, there was a span of 11 bases. Looked up from germline, CDR1 is PRHDT and CDR2 is FYEKMQ (reference sequence). The CDR3 has 15 residues. The CDR3 DNA reads TGTGCCAGCAGCTTAGCAAGACGGGGAAATTCACCCCTCCACTTT. Its translation: CASSLARRGNSPLHF.

The rearrangement joins TRBV9 to TRBJ2-7; unclear D gene. Trimming took 0 bases from V and 6 from J, leaving 13 bases between them. This CDR3 region has 14 residues. Germline lookup yields CDR1 SGDLS and CDR2 YYNGEE. The DNA for the CDR3 is TGTGCCAGCAGCGTAGGCCGCCGGGCCGTCGAGCAGTACTTC. It specifies CASSVGRRAVEQYF.

This clonotype was found a few times. The V call is TRBV11-2, the J call TRBJ2-5, with D perhaps matching TRBD1 or TRBD2 (5 bases each). This CDR3 region has 15 residues. Germline CDR1 SGHAT, CDR2 FQNNGV. The V and J ends lost 5 bases and 3 bases respectively, with 16 bases between them. Written as DNA, the CDR3 is TGTGCCAGCAGCCCCTCCCCTCGGGACGAAGAGACCCAGTACTTC. This codes for CASSPSPRDEETQYF.

This clonotype has just a few counts. This chain links TRBV29-1 with TRBJ2-1; 8 positions agree with TRBD2. There are 14 residues in the CDR3. Looked up from germline, CDR1 is SQVTM and CDR2 is ANQGSEA. V dropped 3 bases and J dropped 7; count of bases not matched to a gene: 8. In DNA, the CDR3 is TGCAGCGTTGACCCAGCGGGAGAAAGGAATGAGCAGTTCTTC. Its protein is CSVDPAGERNEQFF.

The rearrangement links TRBV7-6 to TRBJ2-1, with 7 bases lining up with TRBD1. CDR3 length: 16 amino acids. Trimming cost V 5 bases and J 0 bases; bases outside gene matches: 7. Germline V lookup: CDR1 SGHVS, CDR2 FNYEAQ. The CDR3 region is CASSPRQGPSYNEQFF. CDR3 nucleotides: TGTGCCAGCAGCCCTCGACAGGGCCCCTCCTACAATGAGCAGTTCTTC.

The CDR3 nucleotides are TGTGCCAGTGGTGGAGATATCTACGAGCAGTACTTC. Translation gives CASGGDIYEQYF. The V and J genes are TRBV7-9 and TRBJ2-7; D remains ambiguous. Germline CDR1 reads SEHNR; CDR2 reads FQNEAQ (reference sequence). The CDR3 runs 12 residues. V gave up 9 bases and J gave up 3 bases, with 12 bases separating them.

The DNA of the CDR3 is TGTGCCAGCAGCCCAGGTGGGTTAGGTGAGCAGTACTTC. It yields the protein CASSPGGLGEQYF. This rearrangement joins TRBV12-3 or TRBV12-4 to TRBJ2-7; no definite D call. Trimming removed 6 bases from V and 7 bases from J, with 16 bases in between. The CDR3 runs to 13 residues.

As DNA, the CDR3 is TGTGCCAGCAGCCTTACGCAGGTATCCAATGAGCAGTTCTTC. Protein sequence: CASSLTQVSNEQFF. The gene calls are TRBV5-8 and TRBJ2-1; D ambiguous. The length of the CDR3 is 14 residues. The V and J ends lost 4 bases and 6 bases respectively, with 14 bases between them. Germline loops: CDR1 SGHTS, CDR2 YDEGEE.

The chain has TRBV5-6 and TRBJ2-7; D perhaps matches TRBD2 (6 bases). V was shortened by 4 bases and J by 2 bases, with 13 bases between the two germline ends. CDR1 and CDR2 from the germline V gene are SGHDT and YYEEEE. This CDR3 is built from 14 residues. The CDR3 here is CASSPTGEPYEQYF. The CDR3 coding sequence is TGTGCCAGCAGCCCGACGGGGGAACCCTACGAGCAGTACTTC. The whole variable domain, filled in from reference TRBV5-6 and TRBJ2-7, reads DAGVTQSPTHLIKTRGQQVTLRCSPKSGHDTVSWYQQALGQGPQFIFQYYEEEERQRGNFPDRFSGHQFPNYSSELNVNALLLGDSALYLCASSPTGEPYEQYFGPGTRLTVT.

This clonotype was seen only a few times. The chain is built from TRBV4-3 and TRBJ1-4; D possibly corresponds to TRBD1 (6 bases). The CDR3 spans 14 residues. Germline loops: CDR1 LGHNA, CDR2 YSLEER. The V and J ends lost 5 bases and 3 bases respectively, with 10 bases between them. The CDR3 DNA reads as TGCGCCAGCAGCGAACAGGGCTCTAATGAAAAACTGTTTTTT. This gives the protein CASSEQGSNEKLFF.

This clonotype was recorded a few times. The CDR3 region has the DNA TGTGCCAGCAGCGTACGACGGGACTCTGGGGCCAACGTCCTGACTTTC. This gives the protein CASSVRRDSGANVLTF. V and J are TRBV9 and TRBJ2-6, with TRBD2 as a possible D gene (5 bases). The V end lost 1 base, the J end lost 0 bases, and 8 bases lay between the germline ends. Germline CDR1 SGDLS, CDR2 YYNGEE. There are 16 residues in the CDR3.

This clonotype was seen at least ten times. This chain joins TRBV5-5 and TRBJ2-5, with a tentative D call TRBD1 (6 bases). The germline gives CDR1 SGHKS, CDR2 YYEKEE (reference sequence). V dropped 7 bases and J dropped 7 bases, with 17 bases sitting between them. This CDR3 contains 13 residues. The CDR3 DNA sequence: TGTGCCAGCTCCCAGGACAGCCTGGCGACCCAGTACTTC. This translates into CASSQDSLATQYF.

The gene calls are TRBV20-1 and TRBJ2-1; D may be TRBD2 (5 bases). Trimming left V 0 bases short and J 0 bases short, with 12 bases between. CDR3 length equals 16 residues. Germline V gene data show CDR1 as DFQATT and CDR2 as SNEGSKA (reference sequence). CDR3 residues: CSARDLTGSSYNEQFF. The CDR3 coding sequence is TGCAGTGCTAGAGATTTGACGGGGAGCTCCTACAATGAGCAGTTCTTC.

This chain joins TRBV20-1 and TRBJ2-7; D unclear. The CDR3 runs 13 residues. V was clipped by 3 bases and J by 4 bases, with 13 bases between them. The germline V gene has CDR1 DFQATT and CDR2 SNEGSKA (reference sequence). The CDR3, as DNA: TGCAGTGCTAGGCGGCCGACCAGGTACGAGCAGTACTTC. This codes for CSARRPTRYEQYF.

The chain employs TRBV6-5 and TRBJ2-7, with a weak D call TRBD1 (5 bases). This CDR3 region has 16 residues. Deletions cut 2 bases from V and 2 bases from J, with 16 bases between. Germline CDR1 reads MNHEY; CDR2 reads SVGAGI. CDR3 sequence: CASSYADSSDTYEQYF. The CDR3, as DNA: TGTGCCAGCAGTTACGCAGACAGTTCCGATACCTACGAGCAGTACTTC.

The chain combines TRBV5-1 with TRBJ2-3, with unresolved D. V gave up 5 bases and J gave up 3 bases, with 10 bases separating them. Per the germline V gene, CDR1 is SGHRS and CDR2 is YFSETQ. The CDR3 runs 13 residues. CDR3 sequence reads: CASRSDPTDTQYF. The CDR3 DNA reads as TGCGCCAGCAGGTCGGACCCAACAGATACGCAGTATTTT.

This clonotype showed up just a few times. The V gene is TRBV6-5, the J gene TRBJ1-2; D ambiguous. The germline V and J ends were trimmed by 2 bases and 4 bases, with 11 bases remaining between them. Germline lookup yields CDR1 MNHEY and CDR2 SVGAGI. CDR3 length: 14 amino acids. The CDR3 region is CASSYGPEGYGYTF. The CDR3 DNA reads TGTGCCAGCAGTTACGGGCCAGAGGGCTATGGCTACACCTTC.